The TCR beta chain under discussion was sequenced for a study of early T cells in non-severe SARS-CoV-2 infection. Study-wide background: Sequenced bulk RNA came from whole blood that was unsorted, and chains were unpaired.

This clonotype was observed at least ten times. The antigen is undetermined. Germline loops: CDR1 DFQATT, CDR2 SNEGSKA (reference sequence). CDR3 length: 15 amino acids. Trimming cost V 6 bases and J 2 bases; bases outside gene matches: 10. Each single cDNA molecule received a unique molecular identifier. TCRdb independently ran MiXCR on the 5' RACE reads; one entry per CDR3 protein. The sample consists of around 62,000 distinct CDR3 sequences, roughly 12% of them appearing once. General study results and limits: In VDJdb matching, anti-spike CD8 responses were favored while private and CD4 specificities went missing.

The TCR sequence derives from an adult who was a healthcare worker with PCR-confirmed SARS-CoV-2 infection or an uninfected control (not recorded which). The chain uses TRBV20-1 and TRBJ2-3; 8 nucleotides match TRBD2. Sequenced: whole blood. The CDR3 region has the DNA TGCAGTGCGAGACCCCAGCGGGGGATCACAGATACGCAGTATTTT. Its protein is CSARPQRGITDTQYF.